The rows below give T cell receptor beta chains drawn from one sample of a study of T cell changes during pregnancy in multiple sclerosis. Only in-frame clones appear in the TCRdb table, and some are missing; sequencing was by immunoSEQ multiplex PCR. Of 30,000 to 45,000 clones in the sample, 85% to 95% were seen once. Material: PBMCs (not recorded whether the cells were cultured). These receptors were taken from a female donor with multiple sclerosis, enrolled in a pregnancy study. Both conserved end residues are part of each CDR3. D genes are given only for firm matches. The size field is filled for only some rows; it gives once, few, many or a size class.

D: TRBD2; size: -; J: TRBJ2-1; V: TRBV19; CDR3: CASSIQRLAGTRMFF; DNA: TGTGCCAGTAGTATACAGAGACTAGCGGGGACGCGTATGTTCTTC
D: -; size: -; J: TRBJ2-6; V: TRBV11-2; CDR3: CASGRRGPSVSGANVLTF; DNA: TGTGCCAGCGGCCGCCGGGGGCCTAGTGTGTCTGGGGCCAACGTCCTGACTTTC
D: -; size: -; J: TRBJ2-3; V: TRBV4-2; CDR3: CASSQAGAGTDTQYF; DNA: TGTGCCAGCAGCCAAGCGGGAGCTGGCACAGATACGCAGTATTTT
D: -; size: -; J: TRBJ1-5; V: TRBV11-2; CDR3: CASSLDRFQPQHF; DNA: TGTGCCAGCAGCTTAGATAGGTTTCAGCCCCAGCATTTT
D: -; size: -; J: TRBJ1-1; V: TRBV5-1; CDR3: CASSFEGETEAFF; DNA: TGCGCCAGCAGCTTTGAGGGGGAGACTGAAGCTTTCTTT
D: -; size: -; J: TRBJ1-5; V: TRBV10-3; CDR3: CAISDQGGNQPQHF; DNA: TGTGCCATCAGTGATCAGGGAGGCAATCAGCCCCAGCATTTT
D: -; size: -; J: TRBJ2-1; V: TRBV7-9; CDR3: CASASEPGQFF; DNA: TGTGCCAGCGCCTCAGAGCCAGGACAGTTCTTC
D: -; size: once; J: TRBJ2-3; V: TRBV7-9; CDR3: CASSRTNTDTQYF; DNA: TGTGCCAGCAGCCGGACTAACACAGATACGCAGTATTTT
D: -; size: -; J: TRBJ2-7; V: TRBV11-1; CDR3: CASSLRFSYEQYF; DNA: TGTGCCAGCAGCTTACGTTTTTCCTACGAGCAGTACTTC
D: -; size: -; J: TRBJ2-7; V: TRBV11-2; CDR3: CASSLGTGSYEQYF; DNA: TGTGCCAGCAGCTTAGGTACGGGCTCCTACGAGCAGTACTTC